This T cell receptor (beta chain) originates from a study of blood T cell repertoires in COVID-19. The wider study: The United States, Italy and Spain provided the acute and convalescent COVID-19 samples. Nucleic acid was either cDNA or gDNA, and it came from T cells, B-cell-depleted T cells, or PBMCs.

This clone has just a few counts. Per the germline V gene, CDR1 is MNHEY and CDR2 is SMNVEV (reference sequence). The CDR3 contains 16 residues. V dropped 6 bases and J dropped 0 bases, with 18 bases sitting between them. Per the study methods: Nucleated cell number was recorded as an estimate derived from reference gene primer amplification. Sequenced by immunoSEQ multiplex PCR; TCRdb stores in-frame clones only, minus some. V and J calls and clone size come straight from that table; D and trimming were deduced from the DNA. The sample records under 95,000 clones, about 80% being singletons. This receptor was obtained from a man aged 60 to 75 with active or convalescent COVID-19. V is TRBV27 and J is TRBJ2-7, with D possibly being TRBD1 (5 bases). The sequencing input was peripheral blood. This CDR3 reads CASRPYQGSLSYEQYF. CDR3 bases: TGTGCCAGCAGACCATACCAGGGCTCTCTCTCCTACGAGCAGTACTTC.